This TCR beta chain originates from a study of radiation and T cells in renal cell carcinoma. This CDR3 has 19 residues. Germline-derived CDR1 and CDR2 are WSHSY and SAAADI. The V gene lost 4 bases and the J gene lost 0 bases, with 19 bases spanning the gap. Time point described: baseline pretreatment blood. Regarding treatment: 15 Gy SBRT to primary tumor, nephrectomy 4 weeks later. This renal cell carcinoma was of the clear cell type. Only in-frame clones appear in the TCRdb table, and some are missing; sequencing was by immunoSEQ multiplex PCR. Among about 59,000 clones listed, 65% to 85% were seen once.

This chain connects TRBV10-2 to TRBJ2-6; perhaps D is TRBD1 or TRBD2 (7 bases each). The clonotype was recovered from a man aged 60 to 75 with renal cell carcinoma. The sample consisted of blood, taken from a patient whose treatment included radiotherapy and nephrectomy. CDR3: CASSAGGTATLSGANVLTF. In DNA form, the CDR3 reads TGCGCCAGCAGTGCCGGGGGGACAGCGACCCTCTCTGGGGCCAACGTCCTGACTTTC.